What follows is one T cell receptor beta chain and its context. In the authors' workflow: Amplified reference gene primers provided the basis for estimating nucleated cell counts. This table comes from immunoSEQ multiplex PCR, and its TCRdb copy is limited to in-frame clones, with some not included. V and J calls and clone size are given by that table; D and trimming were obtained from the DNA. The sample includes a few hundred thousand clones, 65% to 90% of them seen just once. These data are taken from a study of blood T cell repertoires in COVID-19. Study background: Sample material is recorded as cDNA or gDNA derived from T cells, B-cell-depleted T cells, or PBMCs.

CDR1 is MGHRA and CDR2 is YSYEKL in the germline V gene. The CDR3 is 14 residues long. Trimming removed 3 bases from V and 7 bases from J, with 10 bases in between. Cohorts were based on clinical histories the participants reported. Either two negative PCRs, clearance, or symptom resolution qualified Cohort 3 donors as recovered. The V call is TRBV4-1, the J call TRBJ1-6; tentative D call: TRBD1 (5 bases). The sequence was collected from a woman between 18 and 29 years old who had recovered from COVID-19. The sequenced sample consisted of PBMCs or T cells enriched from blood (not recorded which). CDR3 in DNA: TGCGCCAGCAGCCACCAGGGCAACAATTCACCCCTCCACTTT. This translates into CASSHQGNNSPLHF.